Detailed here is one TCR beta chain. The method was immunoSEQ multiplex PCR; TCRdb's version includes in-frame clones alone and lacks a portion of them. The sample consists of about 9,800 clones, less than 45% of them appearing once. This entry belongs to a study of T cells in localized non-small cell lung cancer. Germline V gene sequence: CDR1 SGDLS, CDR2 YYNGEE. The CDR3 consists of 14 residues. V lost 4 bases and J 0 bases, leaving 10 bases between the germline ends. This chain links TRBV9 with TRBJ1-1; a weak D match, TRBD1 (5 bases). Sequences were derived from lymph node tissue, sampled before any cancer treatment. This receptor was identified in a woman aged 40 to 75 with stage I lung adenocarcinoma. Written as DNA, the CDR3 is TGTGCCAGCAGCCAGGGACGGCTGAACACTGAAGCTTTCTTT. It codes for CASSQGRLNTEAFF.